This T cell receptor beta chain was retrieved from a study of blood T cell repertoires in COVID-19. How the authors handled the data: Quantification of nucleated cells was approximated via reference gene primer amplification. Sequenced by immunoSEQ multiplex PCR; TCRdb stores in-frame clones only, minus some. V and J calls plus clone size are reproduced from that table; the DNA served to infer D and trimming. Of around 210,000 clones in the sample, around nine tenths were seen once. The V and J ends lost 0 bases and 0 bases, in that order; junction bases with no gene match: 5. The CDR3 consists of 17 residues. Looked up from germline, CDR1 is SGHTA and CDR2 is FQGNSA.

This sequence was found in a man aged 50-59 years with COVID-19, enrolled during active disease. This chain links TRBV7-2 with TRBJ2-3; 8 bases are a match to TRBD1. Material for sequencing was peripheral blood. The DNA of the CDR3 is TGTGCCAGCAGCTTAGCGGGGACAGGCCCAAGCACAGATACGCAGTATTTT. Translated: CASSLAGTGPSTDTQYF.